Listed below are T cell receptor beta chains from one sample, sequenced in a study of CD8 T cells in ankylosing spondylitis. MiXCR, applied by TCRdb to the 5' RACE reads, yields one record per CDR3 protein. Seen here are approximately 340,000 distinct CDR3 sequences, around 15% observed once, and the top ten hold roughly 1.1%. The specimen sequenced was blood, either unsorted or a sorted T cell fraction (not recorded which). These TCRs come from a male donor with ankylosing spondylitis or in good health (not recorded which). CDR3s include the opening cysteine and the closing phenylalanine or tryptophan. D genes are given only for firm matches. Rows give clone size only sometimes, using once, few, many, or a class for an expanded clone.

TRBJ2-1 - TRBV2 TRBD2 TGTGCCAGCAGGGGATTTGCTGGGTGGGCTAGCGGGGTGCATGAGCAGTTCTTC CASRGFAGWASGVHEQFF
TRBJ2-1 many TRBV11-2 - TGTGCCAGCAGCTTACTCCGGGGTGAGCAGTTCTTC CASSLLRGEQFF
TRBJ2-1 - TRBV20-1 TRBD2 TGCAGTGCACCCCTAGCGGGGGGTAGCTCCTACAATGAGCAGTTCTTC CSAPLAGGSSYNEQFF
TRBJ2-7 - TRBV12-3/TRBV12-4 - TGTGCCAGCAGTTTATCTATTTCCATGACTTTC CASSLSISMTF
TRBJ2-5 few TRBV4-2 TRBD2 TGTGCCAGCAGCCAAGAAGTGTTATCGGCGGGGGGGCCGGAGACCCAGTACTTC CASSQEVLSAGGPETQYF
TRBJ2-7 - TRBV18 - TGTGCCAGCTCACCTGCAGCTCTCTCCTACGAGCAGTACTTC CASSPAALSYEQYF
TRBJ2-2 - TRBV20-1 - TGCAGTGCTAGGGGAGCTCGGGGGACCGGGGAGCTGTTTTTT CSARGARGTGELFF
TRBJ1-4 - TRBV7-9 TRBD1 TGTGCCAGCAGCTTATATGAGGGGGCGGAACTGTTTTTT CASSLYEGAELFF
TRBJ2-5 - TRBV5-1 TRBD2 TGCGCCAGCAGCTTGGCCAAGACTAGCGGGGGTCACGAGACCCAGTACTTC CASSLAKTSGGHETQYF
TRBJ2-6 - TRBV9 - TGTGCCAGCAGCGTAGCGGCAGGGTCTAGCTCTGGGGCCAACGTCCTGACTTTC CASSVAAGSSSGANVLTF
TRBJ1-2 few TRBV29-1 - TGCAGCTCCTCTGACGGGCAAAAGTATGGCTACACCTTC CSSSDGQKYGYTF
TRBJ2-1 few TRBV7-9 TRBD2 TGTGCCAGCAGCTTAATCCTAGCGGGGGACAATGAGCAGTTCTTC CASSLILAGDNEQFF
TRBJ1-2 - TRBV7-8 - TGTGCCAGCAGCCCGATGGCGACTAACTATGGCTACACCTTC CASSPMATNYGYTF
TRBJ2-7 - TRBV29-1 - TGCAGCGTTGTTTACAGGGCGAGTTCTTACGAGCAGTACTTC CSVVYRASSYEQYF
TRBJ2-7 - TRBV27 TRBD1 TGTGCCAGCAAGGGACAGGGCCACGAGCAGTACTTC CASKGQGHEQYF
TRBJ1-2 - TRBV20-1 - TGCAGTGCAACGGACGGGAACTATGGCTACACCTTC CSATDGNYGYTF
TRBJ2-7 - TRBV7-9 - TGTGCCAGCAGCCCGGGACTGACCTCCTACGAGCAGTACTTC CASSPGLTSYEQYF
TRBJ1-2 - TRBV20-1 TRBD1 TGCAGTGCCGACACAGGGGCGAACTATGGCTACACCTTC CSADTGANYGYTF
TRBJ1-4 - TRBV4-1 TRBD1 TGCGCCAGCGCCTACCCTGGAGGGACAGGGGCCGAAAAACTGTTTTTT CASAYPGGTGAEKLFF
TRBJ1-5 few TRBV12-3/TRBV12-4 - TGTGCCAGCACTTTAGACACGCGGCAGCCCCAGCATTTT CASTLDTRQPQHF
TRBJ2-1 - TRBV20-1 TRBD2 TGCAGTGCTAGAGGATATAGCGGGGGGACCTACAATGAGCAGTTCTTC CSARGYSGGTYNEQFF
TRBJ1-3 few TRBV6-4 TRBD1 TGTGCCAGCAGTGTCCCCGGGACAGGGCTAGTCTCTGGAAACACCATATATTTT CASSVPGTGLVSGNTIYF
TRBJ1-1 - TRBV12-3/TRBV12-4 - TGTGCCAGCAGCCTATCTTTAGGGACTGAAGCTTTCTTT CASSLSLGTEAFF
TRBJ2-3 - TRBV18 - TGTGCCAGCTCACCACAGATAACAGATACGCAGTATTTT CASSPQITDTQYF
TRBJ2-3 many TRBV7-2 - TGTGCCAGCAGCTCCTTTAGCACAGATACGCAGTATTTT CASSSFSTDTQYF
TRBJ2-2 - TRBV5-1 - TGCGCCAGCAGTTACTCCGGGGAGAACACCGGGGAGCTGTTTTTT CASSYSGENTGELFF
TRBJ1-2 - TRBV9 - TGTGCCAGCAGCGTAGTATCGGGGGGGAACTATGGCTACACCTTC CASSVVSGGNYGYTF
TRBJ2-1 - TRBV12-5 TRBD2 TGTGCTAGTGGCCAAACTAGCGGGTACAATGAGCAGTTCTTC CASGQTSGYNEQFF
TRBJ1-2 few TRBV6-6 - TGTGCCAGCAGCGATCAGTCGGGCTATGGCTACACCTTC CASSDQSGYGYTF
TRBJ1-5 - TRBV7-9 - TGTGCCAGCAGCTTACGCAAGAATCAGCCCCAGCATTTT CASSLRKNQPQHF
TRBJ1-6 - TRBV27 - TGTGCCAGCACGGGCAGGGAAAATTCACCCCTCCACTTT CASTGRENSPLHF
TRBJ2-2 few TRBV4-1 - TGCGCCAGCAGCCAAGGGTCAACCCCACTACTTTCCACCGGGGAGCTGTTTTTT CASSQGSTPLLSTGELFF
TRBJ2-5 - TRBV3-1 - TGTGCCAGCAGCCAAGAGCGGCGGGGAGTGGGGGAGACCCAGTACTTC CASSQERRGVGETQYF
TRBJ1-1 - TRBV12-3/TRBV12-4 TRBD1 TGTGCCAGCAGTTTGTCGGACAGGGGCGCGAACACTGAAGCTTTCTTT CASSLSDRGANTEAFF
TRBJ2-5 few TRBV3-1 TRBD2 TGTGCCAGCACCCAGGCTGGGGCGGGAGCCGCGGAGACCCAGTACTTC CASTQAGAGAAETQYF